These 5 T cell receptor beta chains were sequenced from one sample in a study of response to subunit inactivated influenza vaccine. One entry per CDR3 protein, called by TCRdb with MiXCR from the RT-PCR reads. The profile covers around 580,000 distinct CDR3 sequences, with about 14% appearing a single time and 11% taken by the ten largest. The sequenced sample was PBMCs from blood, obtained 11 to 12 days after vaccination. These TCRs come from a man aged 45-60 years who received an inactivated influenza vaccine.

Regarding this clonotype: This may be a read error, as it is one base from a much larger clone. V is TRBV6-1 and J is TRBJ1-2, with a possible D match to TRBD1 (6 bases). This CDR3 spans 14 amino acids. The germline gives CDR1 MNHNS, CDR2 SASEGT. CDR3 in amino acids: CASSRTGLGYGYSF. CDR3 in DNA: TGTGCCAGCAGCCGAACAGGGTTAGGCTATGGCTACTCCTTC.

This clonotype appeared a few times. The chain joins TRBV7-6 to TRBJ1-2; 8 positions agree with TRBD1. Germline-derived CDR1 and CDR2 are SGHVS and FNYEAQ. The CDR3 is made up of 14 amino acids. The junction had 5 bases not matched to a gene; V was cut back by 3 bases and J by 5 bases. The CDR3 loop reads CASSFGTGGYGYTF. The CDR3 DNA follows: TGTGCCAGCAGCTTTGGGACAGGCGGTTATGGCTACACCTTC.

V usage is TRBV28 and J usage is TRBJ1-5; 7 nucleotides agree with TRBD1. The J segment lost 3 bases and the V segment lost 7 bases, leaving 9 bases of the junction unmatched. The CDR3 is made up of 15 amino acids. The germline V gene encodes CDR1 MDHEN and CDR2 SYDVKM. In DNA form, the CDR3 reads TGTGCCAGCATCCCCGACAGGGAGGTCAATCAGCCCCAGCATTTT. Residues: CASIPDREVNQPQHF.

This clonotype turned up a few times. The rearrangement joins TRBV20-1 to TRBJ1-4, with TRBD1 identical over 9 bases. The germline CDR1 and CDR2 sequences are DFQATT and SNEGSKA (reference sequence). The CDR3 sequence is 14 residues long. With 6 bases clipped from V and 6 bases from J, the junction kept 8 bases outside the gene matches. The CDR3 coding sequence is TGCAGTGCATACCCGGGACAGGGCGATGAAAAACTGTTTTTT. As protein: CSAYPGQGDEKLFF.

This clonotype was detected many times. The chain joins TRBV7-9 to TRBJ2-5; TRBD2 matches 8 bases. With V trimmed by 5 bases and J by 2 bases, 4 bases remained unmatched. There are 14 residues in the CDR3. Germline V lookup: CDR1 SEHNR, CDR2 FQNEAQ (reference sequence). The CDR3 reads CASSPTSVQETQYF. CDR3 in DNA: TGTGCCAGCAGCCCGACTAGCGTTCAAGAGACCCAGTACTTC.